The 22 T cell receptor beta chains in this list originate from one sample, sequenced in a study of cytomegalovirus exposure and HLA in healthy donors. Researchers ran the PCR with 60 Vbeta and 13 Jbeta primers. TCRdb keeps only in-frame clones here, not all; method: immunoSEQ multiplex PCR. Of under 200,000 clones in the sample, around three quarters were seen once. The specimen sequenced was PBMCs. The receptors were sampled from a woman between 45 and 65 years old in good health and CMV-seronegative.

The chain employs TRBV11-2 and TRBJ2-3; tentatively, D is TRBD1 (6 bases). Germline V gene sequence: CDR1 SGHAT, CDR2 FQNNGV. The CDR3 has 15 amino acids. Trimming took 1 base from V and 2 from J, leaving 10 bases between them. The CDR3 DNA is TGTGCCAGCAGCTTAGCTGACAGGCTCACAGATACGCAGTATTTT. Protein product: CASSLADRLTDTQYF.

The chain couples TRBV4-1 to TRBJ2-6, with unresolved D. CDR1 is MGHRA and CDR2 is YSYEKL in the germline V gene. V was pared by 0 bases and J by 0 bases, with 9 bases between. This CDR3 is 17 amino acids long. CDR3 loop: CASSQEPISSGANVLTF. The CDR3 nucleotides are TGCGCCAGCAGCCAAGAACCGATTAGCTCTGGGGCCAACGTCCTGACTTTC.

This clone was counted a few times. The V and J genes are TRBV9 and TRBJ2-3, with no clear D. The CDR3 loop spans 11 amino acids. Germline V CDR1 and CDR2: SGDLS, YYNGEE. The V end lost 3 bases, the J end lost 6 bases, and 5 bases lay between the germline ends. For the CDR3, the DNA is TGTGCCAGCAGCGCTTTCGATACGCAGTATTTT. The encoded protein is CASSAFDTQYF. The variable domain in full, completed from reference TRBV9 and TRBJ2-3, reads DSGVTQTPKHLITATGQRVTLRCSPRSGDLSVYWYQQSLDQGLQFLIQYYNGEERAKGNILERFSAQQFPDLHSELNLSSLELGDSALYFCASSAFDTQYFGPGTRLTVL.

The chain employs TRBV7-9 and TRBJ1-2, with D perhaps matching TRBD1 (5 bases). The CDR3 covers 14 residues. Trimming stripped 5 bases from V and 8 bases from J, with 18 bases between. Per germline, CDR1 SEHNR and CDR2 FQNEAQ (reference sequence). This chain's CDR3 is CASSVGQGMSGYTF. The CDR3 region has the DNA TGTGCCAGCAGCGTCGGGCAGGGAATGAGCGGCTACACCTTC.

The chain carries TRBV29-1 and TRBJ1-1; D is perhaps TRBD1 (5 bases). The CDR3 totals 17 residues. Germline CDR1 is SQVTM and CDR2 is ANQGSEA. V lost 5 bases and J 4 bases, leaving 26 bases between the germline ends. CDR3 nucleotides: TGCAGCGTTAAAACCTCGGGGGGGTTTGAGGTCGGCACTGAAGCTTTCTTT. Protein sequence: CSVKTSGGFEVGTEAFF. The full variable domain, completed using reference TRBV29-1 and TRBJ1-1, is SAVISQKPSRDICQRGTSLTIQCQVDSQVTMMFWYRQQPGQSLTLIATANQGSEATYESGFVIDKFPISRPNLTFSTLTVSNMSPEDSSIYLCSVKTSGGFEVGTEAFFGQGTRLTVV.

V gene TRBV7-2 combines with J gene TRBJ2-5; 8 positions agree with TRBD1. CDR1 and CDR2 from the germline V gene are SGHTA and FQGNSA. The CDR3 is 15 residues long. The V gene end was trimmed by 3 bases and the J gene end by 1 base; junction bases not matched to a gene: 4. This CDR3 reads CASSFDRGLQETQYF. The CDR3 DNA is TGTGCCAGCAGCTTCGACAGGGGCCTCCAAGAGACCCAGTACTTC. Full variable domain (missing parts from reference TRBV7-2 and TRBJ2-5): GAGVSQSPSNKVTEKGKDVELRCDPISGHTALYWYRQSLGQGLEFLIYFQGNSAPDKSGLPSDRFSAERTGGSVSTLTIQRTQQEDSAVYLCASSFDRGLQETQYFGPGTRLLVL.

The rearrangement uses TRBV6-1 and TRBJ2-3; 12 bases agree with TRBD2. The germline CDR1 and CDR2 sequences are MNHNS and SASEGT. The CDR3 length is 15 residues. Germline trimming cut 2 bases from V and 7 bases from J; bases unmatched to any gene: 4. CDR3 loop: CASSESTSGGNTQYF. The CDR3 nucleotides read TGTGCCAGCAGTGAATCGACTAGCGGGGGAAATACGCAGTATTTT.

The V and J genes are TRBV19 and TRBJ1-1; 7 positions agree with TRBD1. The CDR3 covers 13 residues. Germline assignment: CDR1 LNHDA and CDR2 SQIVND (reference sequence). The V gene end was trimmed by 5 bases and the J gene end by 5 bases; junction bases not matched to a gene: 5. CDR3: CASSRPGGTEAFF. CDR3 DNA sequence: TGTGCCAGTAGTCGCCCAGGGGGGACTGAAGCTTTCTTT.

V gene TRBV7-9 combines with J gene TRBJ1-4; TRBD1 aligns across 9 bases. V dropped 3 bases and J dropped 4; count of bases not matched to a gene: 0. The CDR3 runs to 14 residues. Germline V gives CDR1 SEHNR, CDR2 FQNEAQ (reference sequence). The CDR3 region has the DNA TGTGCCAGCAGCTTGACAGGGGGTAATGAAAAACTGTTTTTT. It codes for CASSLTGGNEKLFF.

CDR3: CASCADRRSYEQYF. CDR3 DNA: TGTGCCAGCTGCGCTGACAGGCGATCCTACGAGCAGTACTTC. The V gene is TRBV2, the J gene TRBJ2-7; a possible D gene is TRBD1 (6 bases). The V gene lost 8 bases and the J gene lost 1 base, with 15 bases spanning the gap. CDR1 and CDR2 from the germline V gene are SNHLY and FYNNEI. This CDR3 has 14 residues.

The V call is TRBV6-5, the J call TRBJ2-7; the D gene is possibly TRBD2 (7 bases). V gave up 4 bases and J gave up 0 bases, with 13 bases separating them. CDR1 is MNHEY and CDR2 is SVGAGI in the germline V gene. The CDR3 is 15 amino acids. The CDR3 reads CASSLGGAPSYEQYF. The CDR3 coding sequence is TGTGCCAGCAGTTTGGGGGGGGCACCCTCCTACGAGCAGTACTTC.

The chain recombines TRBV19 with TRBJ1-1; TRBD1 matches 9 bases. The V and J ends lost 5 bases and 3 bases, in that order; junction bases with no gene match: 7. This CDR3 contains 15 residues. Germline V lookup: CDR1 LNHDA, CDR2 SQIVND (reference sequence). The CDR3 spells CASSFDRDRDTEAFF. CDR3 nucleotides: TGTGCCAGTAGTTTCGACCGGGACAGGGACACTGAAGCTTTCTTT. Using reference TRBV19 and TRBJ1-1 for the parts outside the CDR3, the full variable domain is DGGITQSPKYLFRKEGQNVTLSCEQNLNHDAMYWYRQDPGQGLRLIYYSQIVNDFQKGDIAEGYSVSREKKESFPLTVTSAQKNPTAFYLCASSFDRDRDTEAFFGQGTRLTVV.

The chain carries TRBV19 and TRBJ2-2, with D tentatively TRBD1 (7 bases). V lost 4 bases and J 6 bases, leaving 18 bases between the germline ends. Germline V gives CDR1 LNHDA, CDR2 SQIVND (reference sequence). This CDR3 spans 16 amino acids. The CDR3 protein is CASSKAAGTVAGELFF. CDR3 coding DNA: TGTGCCAGTAGTAAAGCGGCGGGGACAGTCGCCGGGGAGCTGTTTTTT.

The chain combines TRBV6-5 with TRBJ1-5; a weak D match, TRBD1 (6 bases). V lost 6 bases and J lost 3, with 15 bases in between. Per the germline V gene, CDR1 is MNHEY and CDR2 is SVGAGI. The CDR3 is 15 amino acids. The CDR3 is CASRDTRGPNQPQHF. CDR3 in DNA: TGTGCCAGCAGAGATACCAGGGGTCCCAATCAGCCCCAGCATTTT.

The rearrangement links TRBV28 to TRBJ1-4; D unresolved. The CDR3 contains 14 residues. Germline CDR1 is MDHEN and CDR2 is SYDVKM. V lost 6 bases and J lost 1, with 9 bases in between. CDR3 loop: CASRNGVTNEKLFF. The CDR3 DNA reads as TGTGCCAGCAGGAACGGAGTAACTAATGAAAAACTGTTTTTT.

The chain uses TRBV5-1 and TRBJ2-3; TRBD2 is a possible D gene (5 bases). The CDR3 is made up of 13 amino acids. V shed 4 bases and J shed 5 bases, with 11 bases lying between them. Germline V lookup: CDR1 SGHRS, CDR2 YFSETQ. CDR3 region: CASSPGGGDTQYF. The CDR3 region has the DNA TGCGCCAGCAGCCCAGGAGGCGGAGATACGCAGTATTTT.

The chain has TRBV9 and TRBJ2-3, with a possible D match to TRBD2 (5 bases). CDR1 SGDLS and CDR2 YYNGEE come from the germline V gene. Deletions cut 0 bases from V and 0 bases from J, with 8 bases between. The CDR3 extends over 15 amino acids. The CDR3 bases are TGTGCCAGCAGCGTAGGGAGCGGTAGCACAGATACGCAGTATTTT. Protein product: CASSVGSGSTDTQYF.

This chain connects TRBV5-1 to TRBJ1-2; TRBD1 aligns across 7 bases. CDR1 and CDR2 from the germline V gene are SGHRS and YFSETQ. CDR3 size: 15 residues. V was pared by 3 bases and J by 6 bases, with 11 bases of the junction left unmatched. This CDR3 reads CASSSQEGQWDGYTF. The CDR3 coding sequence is TGCGCCAGCAGCTCGCAAGAGGGACAGTGGGATGGCTACACCTTC.

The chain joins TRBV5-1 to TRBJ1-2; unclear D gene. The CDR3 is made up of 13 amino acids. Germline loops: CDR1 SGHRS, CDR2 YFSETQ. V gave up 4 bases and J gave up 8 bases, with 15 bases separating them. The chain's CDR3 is CASSEDVRGGYTF. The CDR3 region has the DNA TGCGCCAGCAGCGAGGACGTCCGAGGGGGCTACACCTTC.

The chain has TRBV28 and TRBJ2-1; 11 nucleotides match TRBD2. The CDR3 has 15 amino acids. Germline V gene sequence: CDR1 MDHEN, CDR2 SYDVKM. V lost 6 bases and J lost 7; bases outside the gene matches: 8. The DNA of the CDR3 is TGTGCCAGCAGAGAGACTAGCGGGATAGCGAATGAGCAGTTCTTC. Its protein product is CASRETSGIANEQFF.

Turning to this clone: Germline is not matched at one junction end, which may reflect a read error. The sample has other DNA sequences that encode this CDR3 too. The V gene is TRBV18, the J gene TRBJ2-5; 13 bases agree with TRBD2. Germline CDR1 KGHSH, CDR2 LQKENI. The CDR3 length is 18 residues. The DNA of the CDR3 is TGCGCCAGCTCACACTTTACCGGGACTAGCGGGATAGCGGAGACCCAGTACTTC. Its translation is CASSHFTGTSGIAETQYF.

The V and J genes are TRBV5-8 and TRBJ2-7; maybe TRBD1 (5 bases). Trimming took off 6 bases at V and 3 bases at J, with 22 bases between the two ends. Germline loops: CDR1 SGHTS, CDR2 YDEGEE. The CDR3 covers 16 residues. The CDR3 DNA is TGTGCCAGCAACCTACCCATCGGGCAGGGCGGCTACGAGCAGTACTTC. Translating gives CASNLPIGQGGYEQYF.